This record looks at one T cell receptor (beta chain) sequence and its context. Its cognate antigen is unknown. The data stem from a study of response to subunit inactivated influenza vaccine. Whole-study results and caveats: Each seasonal influenza vaccination, the authors suggested, recruits few new T cells.

A single record per CDR3 protein comes from TCRdb applying MiXCR to the RT-PCR reads. Here the sample spans 530,000 or so distinct CDR3 sequences, around 13% being singletons. The receptor comes from a middle-aged man who received an inactivated influenza vaccine. Here the sequenced sample was PBMCs from blood, taken 11 to 12 days after vaccination.

This chain's CDR3 is CASSGTVVLDNEQFF. Here the CDR3 DNA reads TGTGCCAGCTCTGGGACAGTGGTACTCGACAATGAGCAGTTCTTC. The rearrangement joins TRBV28 to TRBJ2-1, with 7 nucleotides matching TRBD1. This CDR3 has 15 amino acids. The J segment lost 5 bases and the V segment lost 8 bases, leaving 12 bases of the junction unmatched. Germline V gives CDR1 MDHEN, CDR2 SYDVKM.